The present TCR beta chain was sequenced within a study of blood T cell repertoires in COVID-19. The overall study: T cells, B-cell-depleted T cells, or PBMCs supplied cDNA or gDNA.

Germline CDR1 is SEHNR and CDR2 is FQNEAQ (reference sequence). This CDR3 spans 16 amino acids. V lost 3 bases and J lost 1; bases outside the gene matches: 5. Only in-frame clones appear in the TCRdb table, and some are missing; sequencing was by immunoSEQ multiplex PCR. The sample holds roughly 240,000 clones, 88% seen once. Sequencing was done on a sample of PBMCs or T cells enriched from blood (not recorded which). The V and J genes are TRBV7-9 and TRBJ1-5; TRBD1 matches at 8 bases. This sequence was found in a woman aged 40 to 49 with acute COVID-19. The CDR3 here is CASSFSGQGSNQPQHF. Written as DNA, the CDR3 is TGTGCCAGCAGCTTTTCTGGACAGGGCAGCAATCAGCCCCAGCATTTT.